The 25 T cell receptor beta chains below all came from one sample that was sequenced in a study of sequential checkpoint blockade in melanoma. The data were produced by immunoSEQ multiplex PCR, yet TCRdb's version contains in-frame clones alone and is incomplete. The data hold under 20,000 clones, with roughly 66% observed a single time. Treatment noted: randomized to nivolumab then ipilimumab (arm A) or the reverse (arm B). Specimen: CD8+ T cells sorted from blood (inferred from file names), collected from a patient given nivolumab and ipilimumab in sequence. The receptors were sampled from a human donor with melanoma.

The chain employs TRBV4-1 and TRBJ2-2, with 9 bases lining up with TRBD2. The CDR3 is made up of 16 amino acids. The V gene end was trimmed by 4 bases and the J gene end by 6 bases; junction bases not matched to a gene: 9. Germline CDR1 reads MGHRA; CDR2 reads YSYEKL. CDR3 nucleotide sequence: TGCGCCAGCAGCCCCCGCACCGGACTAGCGTCCGGGGAGCTGTTTTTT. It specifies CASSPRTGLASGELFF.

The sample holds one count of this clone. This chain connects TRBV6-1 to TRBJ1-5, with D tentatively TRBD1 (5 bases). The CDR3 has 14 amino acids. Trimming stripped 4 bases from V and 5 bases from J, with 12 bases between. Looked up from germline, CDR1 is MNHNS and CDR2 is SASEGT. The CDR3 loop is CASSVGGGYQPQHF. The CDR3 DNA reads as TGTGCCAGCAGTGTAGGCGGGGGGTATCAGCCCCAGCATTTT.

V and J are TRBV2 and TRBJ1-2, with D tentatively TRBD1 (6 bases). Looked up from germline, CDR1 is SNHLY and CDR2 is FYNNEI. V lost 0 bases to trimming and J lost 4 bases, with 12 bases between them. The length of the CDR3 is 15 residues. This CDR3 is CASSEAGGGTYGYTF. The CDR3 DNA sequence: TGTGCCAGCAGTGAAGCTGGGGGCGGAACCTATGGCTACACCTTC.

The chain couples TRBV19 to TRBJ2-7; possible D gene TRBD1, 6 bases. V lost 3 bases to trimming and J lost 1 base, with 10 bases between them. CDR1 and CDR2 (germline): LNHDA, SQIVND (reference sequence). This CDR3 is built from 14 residues. CDR3 DNA sequence: TGTGCCAGTAGTATGCAGGGGCGGTCCTACGAGCAGTACTTC. Its translation: CASSMQGRSYEQYF.

V and J are TRBV7-9 and TRBJ2-2; 10 positions agree with TRBD1. J was trimmed by 3 bases and V by 5 bases; bases with no gene match: 15. The CDR3 runs to 19 residues. CDR1 and CDR2 from the germline V gene are SEHNR and FQNEAQ (reference sequence). DNA for the CDR3: TGTGCCAGCAGCGTATTTACTCTGACAGGGGGCCGGCACACCGGGGAGCTGTTTTTT. It yields the protein CASSVFTLTGGRHTGELFF.

This chain joins TRBV10-3 and TRBJ1-5; possibly TRBD1 for D (5 bases). The V gene lost 0 bases and the J gene lost 7 bases, with 13 bases spanning the gap. Germline V gene data show CDR1 as ENHRY and CDR2 as SYGVKD. The CDR3 runs 15 residues. The CDR3 protein is CAISESGGKGQPQHF. The CDR3 nucleotides read TGTGCCATCAGTGAGTCGGGGGGGAAGGGACAGCCCCAGCATTTT.

The chain recombines TRBV5-6 with TRBJ2-6, with TRBD1 matching over 8 bases. J was trimmed by 1 base and V by 2 bases; bases with no gene match: 5. The germline V gene has CDR1 SGHDT and CDR2 YYEEEE. The length of the CDR3 is 17 residues. The CDR3 is CASSLGQGISGANVLTF. CDR3 in DNA: TGTGCCAGCAGCTTAGGACAGGGCATATCTGGGGCCAACGTCCTGACTTTC.

The V gene is TRBV4-1, the J gene TRBJ1-5, with 8 bases identical to TRBD1. Per the germline V gene, CDR1 is MGHRA and CDR2 is YSYEKL. The CDR3 has 17 amino acids. V trimming: 1 base; J trimming: 4 bases; junction bases outside the gene matches: 9. CDR3 in amino acids: CASSQGVGQGINQPQHF. The CDR3 DNA reads as TGCGCCAGCAGCCAAGGCGTAGGACAGGGAATAAATCAGCCCCAGCATTTT.

This clone was seen more than once but under ten times. This chain connects TRBV4-1 to TRBJ2-1; tentatively, D is TRBD1 (6 bases). This CDR3 is 16 amino acids long. The V gene lost 0 bases and the J gene lost 7 bases, with 16 bases spanning the gap. Germline assignment: CDR1 MGHRA and CDR2 YSYEKL. Here the CDR3 reads CASSQETVQGWNEQFF. In nucleotides, the CDR3 is TGCGCCAGCAGCCAAGAAACGGTCCAGGGGTGGAATGAGCAGTTCTTC.

V is TRBV7-9 and J is TRBJ2-1; D is perhaps TRBD1 (7 bases). Germline-derived CDR1 and CDR2 are SEHNR and FQNEAQ (reference sequence). V lost 5 bases to trimming and J lost 5 bases, with 19 bases between them. The CDR3 loop spans 16 amino acids. The CDR3 coding sequence is TGTGCCAGCAGCCCCCCGCGGGACAGAAGTGACAATGAGCAGTTCTTC. As protein: CASSPPRDRSDNEQFF.

With respect to this clone: One end of the junction fails to match germline, which may point to a read error. V usage is TRBV28 and J usage is TRBJ1-5; weak D call: TRBD1 (6 bases). The CDR3 consists of 15 residues. Germline-derived CDR1 and CDR2 are MDHEN and SYDVKM. CDR3 bases: TGTGCCACCAGTTCCCCGGCAGGGGTAAATCAGCCCCAGCATTTT. This gives the protein CATSSPAGVNQPQHF.

As DNA, the CDR3 is TGTGCCAGCAGCTCCCTAGACGGAAACACCGGGGAGCTGTTTTTT. This gives the protein CASSSLDGNTGELFF. This sequence joins TRBV7-9 and TRBJ2-2; D not certain. Germline values: CDR1 SEHNR, CDR2 FQNEAQ (reference sequence). Trimming removed 4 bases from V and 2 bases from J, with 11 bases in between. The CDR3 is 15 amino acids.

The chain carries TRBV9 and TRBJ2-1, with 11 bases matching TRBD1. V shed 3 bases and J 6 bases; nucleotides not matched to a gene: 8. Germline-derived CDR1 and CDR2 are SGDLS and YYNGEE. The CDR3 covers 16 residues. CDR3 loop: CASSGSGTGGTNEQFF. The CDR3, as DNA: TGTGCCAGCAGCGGAAGCGGGACAGGGGGGACCAATGAGCAGTTCTTC.

In this sample, this clone turned up a few times. The chain is built from TRBV7-9 and TRBJ2-2, with D possibly TRBD1 on 6 matching bases. The CDR3 has 16 amino acids. CDR1 is SEHNR and CDR2 is FQNEAQ in the germline V gene (reference sequence). The V end lost 0 bases, the J end lost 6 bases, and 14 bases lay between the germline ends. The CDR3 DNA sequence: TGTGCCAGCAGCTTAGCACGGCAGGGGTTAGCCGGGGAGCTGTTTTTT. Translating gives CASSLARQGLAGELFF.

The rearrangement uses TRBV4-3 and TRBJ2-1; 7 nucleotides line up with TRBD2. Trimming took 1 base from V and 4 from J; bases not matched to a gene: 7. This CDR3 comprises 16 residues. The germline CDR1 and CDR2 sequences are LGHNA and YSLEER. In DNA form, the CDR3 reads TGCGCCAGCAGCCAAGTCTGGGGGGAGGGGTACAATGAGCAGTTCTTC. Translating gives CASSQVWGEGYNEQFF.

The chain carries TRBV5-1 and TRBJ2-7; D may be TRBD1 (5 bases). V was clipped by 4 bases and J by 3 bases, with 14 bases between them. The CDR3 is 14 residues long. Germline V gives CDR1 SGHRS, CDR2 YFSETQ. CDR3 in amino acids: CASSPETVNYEQYF. The CDR3 region has the DNA TGCGCCAGCAGCCCAGAGACAGTAAACTACGAGCAGTACTTC.

V and J are TRBV28 and TRBJ1-4, with TRBD1 matching 8 bases. Germline V lookup: CDR1 MDHEN, CDR2 SYDVKM. There are 13 residues in the CDR3. V was pared by 6 bases and J by 8 bases, with 5 bases of the junction left unmatched. The CDR3 coding sequence is TGTGCCAGCAGAAGGACAGGGAACGAAAAACTGTTTTTT. Encoded protein: CASRRTGNEKLFF. Drawing the rest from reference TRBV28 and TRBJ1-4, the complete variable domain is DVKVTQSSRYLVKRTGEKVFLECVQDMDHENMFWYRQDPGLGLRLIYFSYDVKMKEKGDIPEGYSVSREKKERFSLILESASTNQTSMYLCASRRTGNEKLFFGSGTQLSVL.

The chain employs TRBV4-2 and TRBJ1-2, with D perhaps matching TRBD1 (5 bases). V shed 0 bases and J shed 5 bases, with 13 bases lying between them. The V gene's germline CDR1 is LGHNA and CDR2 YNFKEQ. The CDR3 extends over 15 amino acids. In DNA, the CDR3 is TGTGCCAGCAGCCAAGATAGGGGCCAGGGATATGGCTACACCTTC. Translation gives CASSQDRGQGYGYTF.

CDR3 region: CATSRDLAGGQFEQYF. As DNA, the CDR3 is TGTGCCACCAGCAGAGATCTCGCAGGGGGGCAGTTCGAGCAGTACTTC. V and J are TRBV15 and TRBJ2-7; D may be TRBD1 (7 bases). Deletions cut 0 bases from V and 6 bases from J, with 18 bases between. CDR1 and CDR2 from the germline V gene are LNHNV and YYDKDF (reference sequence). This CDR3 has 16 residues.

V gene TRBV27 combines with J gene TRBJ1-2; D might be TRBD1 (5 bases). The germline gives CDR1 MNHEY, CDR2 SMNVEV (reference sequence). CDR3 length equals 14 residues. Trimming stripped 3 bases from V and 7 bases from J, with 15 bases between. The CDR3 sequence is CASSLRGTLSGYTF. The CDR3, as DNA: TGTGCCAGCAGTTTGCGAGGGACTCTATCTGGCTACACCTTC.

Concerning this clone itself: This may arise from a read error, as a much more abundant clone is one base away. The same CDR3 arises from other DNA sequences in this sample as well. The V gene is TRBV4-1, the J gene TRBJ2-7, with D perhaps matching TRBD2 (5 bases). This CDR3 is 15 amino acids long. CDR1 and CDR2 (germline): MGHRA, YSYEKL. CDR3 sequence reads: CASSQDPGSSYEQYF. Written as DNA, the CDR3 is TGCGCCAGTAGCCAAGATCCGGGGAGCTCCTACGAGCAGTACTTC.

This clone was seen only once. The chain employs TRBV28 and TRBJ1-1, with 8 bases matching TRBD1. This CDR3 is 14 amino acids long. CDR1 MDHEN and CDR2 SYDVKM come from the germline V gene. Trimming removed 3 bases from V and 7 bases from J; junction bases left unmatched: 7. CDR3 amino acids: CASSFPGGRNEAFF. In DNA, the CDR3 is TGTGCCAGCAGTTTCCCAGGGGGCCGGAATGAAGCTTTCTTT.

This sequence joins TRBV28 and TRBJ2-1; 10 bases line up with TRBD1. The CDR3 contains 15 residues. In germline, CDR1 is MDHEN, CDR2 SYDVKM. With 4 bases clipped from V and 2 bases from J, the junction kept 2 bases outside the gene matches. The CDR3 nucleotides are TGTGCCAGCAGTTCCGACAGGGGGCCCTACAATGAGCAGTTCTTC. Protein product: CASSSDRGPYNEQFF.

The chain uses TRBV5-6 and TRBJ1-3; D is uncertain. Per germline, CDR1 SGHDT and CDR2 YYEEEE. The CDR3 spans 12 residues. The V and J ends lost 5 bases and 8 bases respectively, with 11 bases between them. CDR3 amino acids: CASSFVGDTIYF. CDR3 nucleotide sequence: TGTGCCAGCAGTTTCGTCGGAGACACCATATATTTT.

The chain is built from TRBV30 and TRBJ2-3, with D tentatively TRBD2 (5 bases). Per germline, CDR1 GTSNPN and CDR2 SVGIG (reference sequence). The V and J ends lost 1 base and 2 bases respectively, with 10 bases between them. There are 14 residues in the CDR3. The CDR3 nucleotides read TGTGCCTGGAGTGAAGGACTCAACACAGATACGCAGTATTTT. The encoded protein is CAWSEGLNTDTQYF. Variable domain in full (rest from reference TRBV30 and TRBJ2-3): SQTIHQWPATLVQPVGSPLSLECTVEGTSNPNLYWYRQAAGRGLQLLFYSVGIGQISSEVPQNLSASRPQDRQFILSSKKLLLSDSGFYLCAWSEGLNTDTQYFGPGTRLTVL.